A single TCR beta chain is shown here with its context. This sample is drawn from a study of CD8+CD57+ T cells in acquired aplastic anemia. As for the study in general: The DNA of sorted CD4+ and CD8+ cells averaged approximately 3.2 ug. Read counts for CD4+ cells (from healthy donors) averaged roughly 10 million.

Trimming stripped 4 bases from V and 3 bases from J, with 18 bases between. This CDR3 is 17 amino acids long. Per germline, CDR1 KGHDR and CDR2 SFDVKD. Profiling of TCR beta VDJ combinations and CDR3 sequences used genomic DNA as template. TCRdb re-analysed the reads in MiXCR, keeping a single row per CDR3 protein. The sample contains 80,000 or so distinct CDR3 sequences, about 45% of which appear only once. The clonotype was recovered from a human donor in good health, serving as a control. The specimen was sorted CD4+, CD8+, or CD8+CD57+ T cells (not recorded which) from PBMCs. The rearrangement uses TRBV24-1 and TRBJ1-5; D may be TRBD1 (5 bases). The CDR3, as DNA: TGTGCCACCAGTGACAGACAGCTCCCTCCCCACAATCAGCCCCAGCATTTT. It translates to CATSDRQLPPHNQPQHF.